A selection of T cell receptor beta chains follows, all from one sample in a study of regulatory and conventional T cells in RAG deficiency. Using immunoSEQ multiplex PCR, the repertoire was profiled, and TCRdb retains in-frame clones only, with some absent. The sample has 5,500 to 8,500 clones, around 82% seen once; the top ten hold about 13%. These data also featured in a second study, about regulatory T cells.

The sample comprised CD8+ T cells sorted from blood. All receptors come from a human donor in good health. CDR3s include the opening cysteine and the closing phenylalanine or tryptophan. D genes are given only for firm matches. For some rows the clone size is stated as once, few or many, or as a class when expanded; others skip it.

V	size	J	D	CDR3	DNA
TRBV5-1	-	TRBJ1-2	TRBD1	CASSLGDRVNYGYTF	TGCGCCAGCAGCTTGGGAGACAGGGTAAACTATGGCTACACCTTC
TRBV27	-	TRBJ2-1	TRBD2	CASSRLAGVYNEQFF	TGTGCCAGCAGTCGACTAGCGGGGGTTTACAATGAGCAGTTCTTC
TRBV5-1	-	TRBJ2-1	-	CASRDYNEQFF	TGCGCCAGCCGGGACTACAATGAGCAGTTCTTC
TRBV7-9	once	TRBJ2-1	TRBD2	CASSRGRLAGGDNEQFF	TGTGCCAGCAGCCGGGGAAGACTAGCGGGGGGAGACAATGAGCAGTTCTTC
TRBV5-1	few	TRBJ2-1	TRBD2	CASSYGLAGGYYNEQFF	TGCGCCAGCAGCTACGGACTAGCGGGGGGGTACTACAATGAGCAGTTCTTC
TRBV15	once	TRBJ2-1	-	CATSRDWHNEQFF	TGTGCCACCAGCAGAGATTGGCACAATGAGCAGTTCTTC
TRBV4-1	-	TRBJ1-2	-	CASSRVQGFTDGYTF	TGCGCCAGCAGCCGCGTACAGGGTTTTACTGATGGCTACACCTTC
TRBV7-2	-	TRBJ2-7	-	CASSHPTSEQYF	TGTGCCAGCAGCCACCCGACATCCGAGCAGTACTTC
TRBV2	-	TRBJ1-1	-	CASSERGNTEAFF	TGTGCCAGCAGTGAAAGGGGGAATACTGAAGCTTTCTTT
TRBV7-9	-	TRBJ2-7	-	CASSLGPTGEQYF	TGTGCCAGCAGCTTAGGTCCCACCGGGGAGCAGTACTTC
TRBV18	-	TRBJ1-6	-	CASFSVHGDSYNSPLHF	TGTGCCAGTTTCTCAGTCCACGGAGACTCCTATAATTCACCCCTCCACTTT
TRBV5-1	once	TRBJ2-7	TRBD1	CASSFDRGRYEQYF	TGCGCCAGCAGCTTTGACAGGGGGAGGTACGAGCAGTACTTC
TRBV6-1	-	TRBJ1-4	-	CASSVRGLATNEKLFF	TGTGCCAGCAGTGTGCGCGGCCTTGCAACTAATGAAAAACTGTTTTTT
TRBV7-2	-	TRBJ1-2	-	CASSLDLGSGYGYTF	TGTGCCAGCAGCTTAGATCTAGGGTCGGGCTATGGCTACACCTTC
TRBV5-4	-	TRBJ2-5	-	CASSLGGAVPETQYF	TGTGCCAGCAGCTTGGGTGGCGCGGTCCCAGAGACCCAGTACTTC
TRBV6-6	-	TRBJ1-1	-	CASSPGTHTEAFF	TGTGCCAGCAGTCCAGGGACACACACTGAAGCTTTCTTT
TRBV12-5	-	TRBJ2-6	-	CASGPFDAGQSRANVLTF	TGTGCTAGTGGTCCATTTGATGCAGGACAAAGTCGGGCCAACGTCCTGACTTTC
TRBV6-7	-	TRBJ2-7	TRBD1	CASSSTGREQYF	TGTGCCAGCAGTTCGACAGGGCGCGAGCAGTACTTC